Listed below are T cell receptor beta chains from one sample, sequenced in a study of T cell repertoires in cytomegalovirus infection. In TCRdb, the reads were re-called with MiXCR into one record per CDR3 protein. Here the sample spans about 260,000 distinct CDR3 sequences, roughly an eighth being singletons. Input material: PBMCs. The source is a human donor in good health (CMV status not recorded). Some clones in this sample may be carry-over from other donors' samples. Both conserved end residues are trimmed from each CDR3. D genes are given only for firm matches.

CDR3aa,j_gene,d_gene,v_gene
ASTRSSKANVLT,TRBJ2-6,NA,TRBV11-2
SVVRGTGELF,TRBJ2-2,NA,TRBV29-1
ASTRTSGREVPQETQY,TRBJ2-5,TRBD2,TRBV6-2/TRBV6-3
ASSFVSQPQH,TRBJ1-5,NA,TRBV5-8
ASSQEIKTYGYT,TRBJ1-2,NA,TRBV4-1
ASSLDFLAGLSSYNEQF,TRBJ2-1,TRBD2,TRBV11-1
ASTAGALGANVLT,TRBJ2-6,NA,TRBV9
SARWTLKGDSPLH,TRBJ1-6,NA,TRBV20-1
ASSFPLAGVDEQF,TRBJ2-1,TRBD2,TRBV27
ASSSGDWDTEAF,TRBJ1-1,NA,TRBV5-1
ASSEYARPYGYT,TRBJ1-2,NA,TRBV25-1
ATTISQGAFPNNEQF,TRBJ2-1,TRBD1,TRBV15
ASSFNLNPTIY,TRBJ1-3,NA,TRBV28
ASSHSGQGLTQY,TRBJ2-5,TRBD1,TRBV14
ASSTEGPHSGSLH,TRBJ1-6,NA,TRBV5-5
ASSETRTAYNEQF,TRBJ2-1,NA,TRBV7-9
ASSFSQDQETQY,TRBJ2-5,NA,TRBV4-3
ASSFDSSTDTQY,TRBJ2-3,NA,TRBV11-3
SVHLAGGETQY,TRBJ2-5,TRBD2,TRBV29-1
SVEVAYNYGYT,TRBJ1-2,NA,TRBV29-1
ASKAGQQYNEQF,TRBJ2-1,NA,TRBV5-1
ASSTHPTGNTEAF,TRBJ1-1,NA,TRBV7-3
ASSTDRGPSDYT,TRBJ1-2,TRBD1,TRBV5-4
SVDHTSDQPQH,TRBJ1-5,NA,TRBV29-1
ASSSGTGVEQY,TRBJ2-7,TRBD1,TRBV5-1
ASSFTTGVSGELF,TRBJ2-2,TRBD1,TRBV11-2
ATSRPGVRQPQH,TRBJ1-5,NA,TRBV15
ASSVSGLGHQPQH,TRBJ1-5,NA,TRBV19
ASSPRWSQETQY,TRBJ2-5,NA,TRBV7-6
SVEAGRYEQY,TRBJ2-7,NA,TRBV29-1
SANPGPWNTGELF,TRBJ2-2,NA,TRBV29-1
ASSLKTQGGSTNEKLF,TRBJ1-4,NA,TRBV7-2
SAPEDGELF,TRBJ2-2,NA,TRBV29-1
SVGFGTRANQPQH,TRBJ1-5,NA,TRBV29-1
ASSPGLHTDTQY,TRBJ2-3,NA,TRBV19